This T cell receptor beta chain was retrieved from a study of T cells in Graves' hyperthyroidism and ophthalmopathy. Study at large: It was at initial diagnosis, before any treatment, that peripheral blood was collected. The study, taken as a whole, reports: Most expanded thyroid clonotypes above 0.001 also appeared in blood.

The investigators amplified TCR beta CDR3 regions from RNA transcripts. HTBI primers drove first-round RT-PCR of the TCR CDR3. TCRdb re-derived calls from the multiplex PCR reads in MiXCR, one entry per CDR3 protein. This sample has more than 500,000 distinct CDR3 sequences; 15% to 20% occur once, and the top ten carry 29%. This clonotype was recorded at least ten times. Its antigen is not identified. V lost 0 bases to trimming and J lost 7 bases; unmatched junction nucleotides: 10. CDR1 is MGHRA and CDR2 is YSYEKL in the germline V gene. The CDR3 extends over 16 amino acids. The chain couples TRBV4-1 to TRBJ2-7; 9 bases line up with TRBD2. The TCR originated in a woman in her 30s with Graves' ophthalmopathy. Sequencing input: blood. CDR3 DNA: TGCGCCAGCAGCCAAGACCGGACTAGCGCGTTGGGAGAGCAGTACTTC. Protein product: CASSQDRTSALGEQYF.